This T cell receptor (beta chain) came from a study of human T cells and chemical hapten exposure (TCRdb year 2021). The study in broad terms: For sensitization, 2% DPC in acetone was applied to a 2 cm by 2 cm area of upper inner arm skin. Patients additionally received weekly therapeutic DPC doses to the scalp throughout the approximately 25-week study period. Patch testing on the upper back used Finn chambers containing 0.01% DPC, with scoring done after 6 days according to International Contact Dermatitis Research Group standards. The patient cohort, mostly female, included alopecia areata with under or over 50% scalp involvement, alopecia totalis and alopecia universalis. Libraries were combined into a pool for sequencing, and differences in TCR yield between samples came mainly from small differences in library volumes within the pool. This study followed changes in the peripheral blood TCR repertoire in vivo during primary and secondary sensitization of alopecia patients to the hapten diphenylcyclopropenone (DPC). Blood was sampled from patients pre-sensitization (week 0) and at 2, 6 and about 24 weeks after DPC sensitization. Around 30 alopecia patients provided blood for TCR sequencing at one to four time points (pre-sensitization, 2, 6 and 24 weeks).

This clonotype was seen just once. Which antigen it targets is not known. No base qualities exist here, and no much larger clone lies one base off it. What the research found in general, with its limitations: A positive correlation was found between the number of PT1 expanded TCRs and patch test score, with significance reached at thresholds 8, 16 and 32 but not 4. The number of TCRs above 1 in 1000 frequency did not change with DPC sensitization; there was no evidence of global repertoire structure alterations. Alopecia, a presumed autoimmune disease, was present in all patients, so the immune response of the patients might differ from that of healthy individuals. Compared with pre-sensitization or healthy control sets, expanded TCRs formed significantly more large CDR3 similarity clusters, which is consistent with antigen-driven responses. Repeated subsampling changed both the strength of the expansion versus patch-test correlation and the threshold at which the correlation became significant.

The CDR3 numbers 14 residues from cysteine through phenylalanine. Only the CDR3 DNA is retained, 42 bases long and in frame from the first base. As encoded in the germline V gene, CDR1 is SGHTA while CDR2 is FQGNSA. V was cut back by 1 base and J by 8 bases, leaving a gap of 11 bases between them. The time point label here, explained by the study, means: patch test 3, about 24 weeks after DPC sensitization. In light of the paper, this sample's treatment or condition label describes: therapeutic diphenylcyclopropenone sensitization with weekly scalp DPC. At each patch-test visit, blood was drawn before the patch test was applied. To be eligible, patients had to be aged 18 to 70, diagnosed with alopecia and judged suitable for DPC therapy, while pregnant patients were excluded. Unfractionated whole blood was collected in Tempus Blood RNA tubes, and total RNA was extracted from that blood. Libraries were made using RACE. The sequencing machine was a NextSeq 500. During library preparation, unique molecular identifiers were attached to individual cDNA molecules so that TCRs could be counted in a quantitative, reproducible way. From each blood RNA sample, both TCR alpha and TCR beta chains were sequenced. Under the source paper's analysis protocol: Samples had a median of roughly 99,000 TCRs, with a range from roughly 23,224 to 750,000. V, J and CDR3 annotation of the TCR reads was performed with the Decombinator software suite. For PS versus PT1 abundance plots, all samples were subsampled to the same number of TCRs (28,000). TCRs were defined as expanded if absent before sensitization and observed at least eight times at the 2-week time point. TCRdb trimmed public reads at Q25 via fastp, called clones via MiXCR and kept in-frame beta chains. Records with the same CDR3 protein are collapsed into one entry carrying the most frequent genes and DNA. Clone size and V and J calls follow TCRdb, not the original study. This sample has over 150,000 distinct CDR3 sequences in its table, and approximately 30% of those were observed once. The top ten constitute around 2.3% of the sample.

Sequenced material: whole blood, taken in connection with sensitization to the hapten diphenylcyclopropenone (DPC). The chain is encoded by TRBV7-2 joined to TRBJ1-4, with a weak D call of TRBD1 (5 bases match). The TCR was taken from a young woman with alopecia areata. Some clones in this sample may be carry-over from other donors' samples. In nucleotides, the sequence is TGTGCCAGCAGCTTAGTCTCAAAGGGGGAAAAACTGTTTTTT. This gives the protein CASSLVSKGEKLFF.